A selection of T cell receptor beta chains follows, all from one sample in a study of CD8 T cells in ankylosing spondylitis. TCRdb independently ran MiXCR on the 5' RACE reads; one entry per CDR3 protein. The sample records about 390,000 distinct CDR3 sequences, 20% to 25% being singletons. Sequenced: blood, either unsorted or a sorted T cell fraction (not recorded which). These TCRs come from a male donor with ankylosing spondylitis. Each CDR3 is given with its conserved first and last residue. Fields, in order: CDR3 length, D gene, J gene, V gene, clone size, CDR3 DNA, CDR3 protein. The D gene is left open where the match is weak. Clone size is stated in some rows and not others, as once, few, many or a class when expanded.

20 TRBD2 TRBJ2-3 TRBV6-2/TRBV6-3 - TGTGCCAGCAGTTCGTGGACTAGCGTCGCCGGTCGGGGGCGGAAAGATACGCAGTATTTT CASSSWTSVAGRGRKDTQYF
14 TRBD2 TRBJ2-5 TRBV20-1 many TGCAGTGCTGGGCTCGGACTAGTCCAAGAGACCCAGTACTTC CSAGLGLVQETQYF
14 - TRBJ2-3 TRBV29-1 few TGCAGCGTCAAATGGGGGGGCGGCGCAGATACGCAGTATTTT CSVKWGGGADTQYF
15 TRBD1 TRBJ2-7 TRBV15 few TGTGCCACCAGCAGGGAGGACAGGGTAACCTACGAGCAGTACTTC CATSREDRVTYEQYF
15 - TRBJ2-2 TRBV20-1 - TGCAGTGCTAGAGATGCGGGACAGCCCACCGGGGAGCTGTTTTTT CSARDAGQPTGELFF
15 - TRBJ1-1 TRBV28 - TGTGCCAGCAGTAGACACACACAGGGCCCCACTGAAGCTTTCTTT CASSRHTQGPTEAFF
16 TRBD2 TRBJ2-3 TRBV7-3 once TGTGCCAGCAGCTTACGAGCGGGAGGGCCGGGAGATACGCAGTATTTT CASSLRAGGPGDTQYF
17 - TRBJ2-7 TRBV6-2/TRBV6-3 - TGTGCCACCCCACTCGAATCCGAGACCGATAGCTCCTACGAGCAGTACTTC CATPLESETDSSYEQYF
14 - TRBJ1-2 TRBV4-2 few TGTGCCAGCAGCCAAGGGACACGGCGTGATGGCTACACCTTC CASSQGTRRDGYTF
16 - TRBJ1-2 TRBV29-1 many TGCAGCGTCGACAAAGGGTCTCCGACCGGGAGTATGGGCTACACCTTC CSVDKGSPTGSMGYTF
14 - TRBJ2-6 TRBV2 - TGTGCCAGCTCGAAAGGTGGCGGGGCCAACGTCCTGACTTTC CASSKGGGANVLTF
15 TRBD1 TRBJ1-2 TRBV12-3/TRBV12-4 - TGTGCCAGCAGTTCAGACAGGGAAATTGCCTTTGGCTACACCTTC CASSSDREIAFGYTF
14 TRBD1 TRBJ2-5 TRBV4-3 few TGCGCCAGCAGCCAGGGACAGGTCCAAGAGACCCAGTACTTC CASSQGQVQETQYF
16 TRBD2 TRBJ2-3 TRBV20-1 - TGCAGTGCTAGAGAACCGATAGCGGGCCGGGGAGATACGCAGTATTTT CSAREPIAGRGDTQYF
12 - TRBJ2-7 TRBV9 - TGTGCCAGCAGCGTAAGGGGGGCCGAGCAGTACTTC CASSVRGAEQYF
14 TRBD2 TRBJ2-2 TRBV7-3 - TGTGCCAGCAGCTTGGGGAGGGATACCGGGGAGCTGTTTTTT CASSLGRDTGELFF
13 TRBD2 TRBJ2-7 TRBV29-1 few TGCAGCGGCGGTTTAGCGGGAGCTCACGAGCAGTACTTC CSGGLAGAHEQYF
15 - TRBJ2-5 TRBV4-3 few TGCGCCAGCAGCCAAGGGGGAAGGGGAGGTGAGACCCAGTACTTC CASSQGGRGGETQYF
15 TRBD2 TRBJ2-1 TRBV5-1 - TGCGCCAGCAGCGAGCTCGGACTAGATTGGAATGAGCAGTTCTTC CASSELGLDWNEQFF
15 - TRBJ2-2 TRBV6-1 - TGTGCCAGCAGTGAAGCCCCCCTGAACACCGGGGAGCTGTTTTTT CASSEAPLNTGELFF
14 - TRBJ1-5 TRBV18 few TGTGCCAGCTCGTTAGGGTTTAGCAATCAGCCCCAGCATTTT CASSLGFSNQPQHF
12 - TRBJ2-1 TRBV12-3/TRBV12-4 - TGTGCCAGCAGTCCCCACCCTTATGAGCAGTTCTTC CASSPHPYEQFF
17 TRBD2 TRBJ2-6 TRBV7-2 - TGTGCCAGCAGCTCCGGACTAGCGGGAGTTGGGGCCAACGTCCTGACTTTC CASSSGLAGVGANVLTF
20 TRBD1 TRBJ2-6 TRBV4-1 few TGCGCCAGCAGCCAAGCCGACCCGGGACAGGGAATCTCTGGGGCCAACGTCCTGACTTTC CASSQADPGQGISGANVLTF
13 - TRBJ2-7 TRBV10-2 many TGCGCCAGCAGTGAGCACTATACGGAAGAGCAGTACTTC CASSEHYTEEQYF
14 - TRBJ2-7 TRBV15 few TGTGCCACCAGCCGAGACATAGACGGGAACGAGCAGTACTTC CATSRDIDGNEQYF
14 - TRBJ2-3 TRBV25-1 - TGTGCCAGCAGTGAAACCAAAGGGTTTGATACGCAGTATTTT CASSETKGFDTQYF
14 - TRBJ2-6 TRBV20-1 many TGCAGTGCCCTGGGGGATTCTGGGGCCAACGTCCTGACTTTC CSALGDSGANVLTF
15 - TRBJ2-5 TRBV20-1 few TGCAGTGCTAGAATCCCTGGTAGCGGACAAGAGACCCAGTACTTC CSARIPGSGQETQYF
15 TRBD2 TRBJ2-1 TRBV11-3 - TGTGCCAGCAGCTTAGCCGGGACTAGCAACAATGAGCAGTTCTTC CASSLAGTSNNEQFF
19 - TRBJ2-3 TRBV28 - TGTGCCAGCAGTTTAAGGGAAACCACAAGGATCAGAAGCACAGATACGCAGTATTTT CASSLRETTRIRSTDTQYF
18 - TRBJ2-6 TRBV11-2 - TGTGCCAGCAGCTTACAGATCGGACAGAACTCTGGGGCCAACGTCCTGACTTTC CASSLQIGQNSGANVLTF
13 - TRBJ2-1 TRBV11-2 - TGTGCCAGCCACCCGGCGCTTGGGAATGAGCAGTTCTTC CASHPALGNEQFF
15 - TRBJ1-5 TRBV5-1 - TGCGCCAGCAGCCTTCTAGATCCGAGCAATCAGCCCCAGCATTTT CASSLLDPSNQPQHF
16 TRBD2 TRBJ2-3 TRBV4-1 few TGCGCCAGCAGCCCTATCGGACTAGCGGTCACAGATACGCAGTATTTT CASSPIGLAVTDTQYF
17 - TRBJ2-1 TRBV24-1 few TGTGCCACCAGTGATTGGGGCGGGGTCAAACCCTACAATGAGCAGTTCTTC CATSDWGGVKPYNEQFF
13 - TRBJ2-7 TRBV20-1 - TGCAGTGCTAATACAGGGACGTCTTACGAGCAGTACTTC CSANTGTSYEQYF
12 - TRBJ1-1 TRBV10-3 few TGTGCCGTGGGCGAGGGGGAACCTGAAGCTTTCTTT CAVGEGEPEAFF
15 TRBD2 TRBJ2-7 TRBV10-3 few TGTGCCATCAGTGAGCGGTTAGCGGGCCCCTACGAGCAGTACTTC CAISERLAGPYEQYF
18 - TRBJ1-5 TRBV7-8 - TGTGCCAGCAGCTTACCCGCCAGGGCCACATATAGCAATCAGCCCCAGCATTTT CASSLPARATYSNQPQHF
14 - TRBJ1-1 TRBV20-1 few TGCAGTGCTAAAAATTCACCAGTGAACACTGAAGCTTTCTTT CSAKNSPVNTEAFF
15 TRBD1 TRBJ1-6 TRBV28 - TGTGCCAGCAGTTTGCCCCTGACAGGGGAGTCACCCCTCCACTTT CASSLPLTGESPLHF
13 - TRBJ1-5 TRBV7-2 few TGTGCCAGCAGCTTAGGACCAATACAGCCCCAGCATTTT CASSLGPIQPQHF
18 - TRBJ2-1 TRBV7-3 few TGTGCCAGCAGCTCCGGACCGGGGACTCGTGGTCTATACAATGAGCAGTTCTTC CASSSGPGTRGLYNEQFF
14 TRBD1 TRBJ1-2 TRBV6-1 few TGTGCCAGCAGGAGACAGGGAGCGGACTATGGCTACACCTTC CASRRQGADYGYTF
14 - TRBJ1-4 TRBV5-1 few TGCGCCAGCCGCATTAGCAGTGCTAATGAAAAACTGTTTTTT CASRISSANEKLFF
13 - TRBJ2-5 TRBV10-3 - TGTGCCATCAGTGAGTCGGGGGGAGAGACCCAGTACTTC CAISESGGETQYF
16 TRBD2 TRBJ2-5 TRBV5-6 few TGTGCCAGCAGCTCCTTATCTAGCGGAGACCAAGAGACCCAGTACTTC CASSSLSSGDQETQYF
14 - TRBJ2-1 TRBV14 many TGTGCCAGCAGCCACAAGAGGGAGAACGATGAGCAGTTCTTC CASSHKRENDEQFF
14 TRBD2 TRBJ2-1 TRBV20-1 - TGCAGTGCTAGGAGGGCGGGAGTGCTCAATGAGCAGTTCTTC CSARRAGVLNEQFF